One and the same sample provided the 3 T cell receptor beta chains below, sequenced in a study of T cells in Graves' hyperthyroidism and ophthalmopathy. Using RNA transcripts as the source, TCR beta CDR3 regions were amplified. HTBI primers were employed in a first-round RT-PCR of the TCR CDR3. TCRdb independently ran MiXCR on the multiplex PCR reads; one entry per CDR3 protein. The sample lists around 370,000 distinct CDR3 sequences; 18% were seen once. Sequencing was carried out using blood. These receptors all come from a man aged 18-30 years with Graves' ophthalmopathy.

This clonotype was observed many times. This chain joins TRBV7-3 and TRBJ1-1; no clear D gene. The V and J ends lost 0 bases and 1 base respectively, with 6 bases between them. The CDR3 totals 14 residues. Germline assignment: CDR1 SGHTA and CDR2 FQGTGA. CDR3 loop: CASSLTTENTEAFF. For the CDR3, the DNA is TGTGCCAGCAGCTTAACCACAGAGAACACTGAAGCTTTCTTT. Supplemented by reference TRBV7-3 and TRBJ1-1, the full variable domain reads GAGVSQTPSNKVTEKGKYVELRCDPISGHTALYWYRQSLGQGPEFLIYFQGTGAADDSGLPNDRFFAVRPEGSVSTLKIQRTERGDSAVYLCASSLTTENTEAFFGQGTRLTVV.

The V gene is TRBV20-1, the J gene TRBJ2-7; the match to TRBD1 covers 11 bases. This CDR3 has 14 amino acids. J gave up 6 bases and V 6 bases, and 10 bases lay outside the gene matches. CDR1 is DFQATT, CDR2 SNEGSKA, per germline (reference sequence). The DNA for the CDR3 is TGCAGTGCGTCACCCGGACAGGGGGCTAGCGAGCAGTACTTC. Encoded protein: CSASPGQGASEQYF.

In this sample, this clonotype turned up many times. J is TRBJ1-1 and V is TRBV6-5; perhaps TRBD1 as D (5 bases). The germline CDR1 and CDR2 sequences are MNHEY and SVGAGI. Trimming stripped 2 bases from V and 4 bases from J, with 11 bases between. CDR3 length equals 14 residues. The CDR3 spells CASSYGRGTTEAFF. The CDR3, as DNA: TGTGCCAGCAGTTACGGGCGCGGGACCACTGAAGCTTTCTTT.